These T cell receptor beta chains were read from a single sample in a study of cytomegalovirus exposure and HLA in healthy donors. Assay used: immunoSEQ multiplex PCR; TCRdb lists only in-frame clones, some missing. This repertoire shows about 120,000 clones, roughly four fifths found once; its top ten account for about 1.8%. The sample comprised PBMCs. These TCRs come from a man aged 35-49 years in good health and CMV-seronegative. Both conserved end residues are part of each CDR3. A D gene is named only where the DNA matches it firmly. Some rows mark clone size as missing; the rest say once, few, many or name a class of expanded clone.

length	V	J	size	D	DNA	CDR3
15	TRBV7-2	TRBJ2-4	few	TRBD1	TGTGCCAGCAGCCGGGACAGGGGAACCAAAAACATTCAGTACTTC	CASSRDRGTKNIQYF
18	TRBV30	TRBJ1-3	.	TRBD1	TGTGCCTGGAGTGTACCCCCCGGACAGGGCATCATCGGAAACACCATATATTTT	CAWSVPPGQGIIGNTIYF
14	TRBV5-4	TRBJ1-3	few	.	TGTGCCAGCAGCTTGAGAGGGTCTGGAAACACCATATATTTT	CASSLRGSGNTIYF
14	TRBV25-1	TRBJ1-2	.	TRBD1	TGTGCCAGCAGTGCCCGGGACAGGGGGTATGGCTACACCTTC	CASSARDRGYGYTF
13	TRBV7-9	TRBJ2-7	.	TRBD2	TGTGCCAGCAGCCACGAGCGGGACTACGAGCAGTACTTC	CASSHERDYEQYF
17	TRBV12-5	TRBJ1-2	once	.	TGTGCTAGTGGTTTGGTACGGTCAGGGGATCATAACTATGGCTACACCTTC	CASGLVRSGDHNYGYTF
16	TRBV6-6	TRBJ1-6	few	TRBD1	TGTGCCAGCAGACAATCCACAGGGGCCTCTAATTCACCCCTCCACTTT	CASRQSTGASNSPLHF
11	TRBV7-2	TRBJ2-3	once	.	TGTGCCAGCAGCTCGTCAGATACGCAGTATTTT	CASSSSDTQYF
15	TRBV27	TRBJ1-5	.	TRBD1	TGTGCCAGCAGTTGGACAGGGATAAGCAATCAGCCCCAGCATTTT	CASSWTGISNQPQHF
13	TRBV6-1	TRBJ2-5	once	.	TGTGCCAGCATTGGTCTCATCGGAGAGACCCAGTACTTC	CASIGLIGETQYF
16	TRBV4-1	TRBJ1-2	.	TRBD1	TGCGCCAGCAGCCAAGACCCGGGACAGACTATAGGCGGCTACACCTTC	CASSQDPGQTIGGYTF
16	TRBV5-1	TRBJ2-5	.	.	TGCGCCAGCAGCTTGGGTTGGGGTTCGGGGGAAGAGACCCAGTACTTC	CASSLGWGSGEETQYF
15	TRBV11-2	TRBJ1-5	.	.	TGTGCCAGCAGCTTACGTCTACAGAGCAATCAGCCCCAGCATTTT	CASSLRLQSNQPQHF
16	TRBV5-1	TRBJ1-2	.	TRBD1	TGCGCCAGCAGCAAGAGCACAGGGGAAAAGGGGAACGGCTACACCTTC	CASSKSTGEKGNGYTF
15	TRBV7-9	TRBJ2-6	.	.	TGTGCCAGCAGCTTAGGGAGCTCTGGGGCCAACGGCCTGACTTTC	CASSLGSSGANGLTF
18	TRBV14	TRBJ2-5	.	.	TGTGCCAGCAGCCAAAAGGGATTGGATGGCGGGTACCAAGAGACCCAGTACTTC	CASSQKGLDGGYQETQYF
19	TRBV10-2	TRBJ1-2	.	TRBD1	TGCGCCAGCAGACCTGAACCGGGACAGGGGGGGAGTGAGCACTATGGCTACACCTTC	CASRPEPGQGGSEHYGYTF
15	TRBV4-1	TRBJ1-4	few	.	TGCGCCAGCAGCCAAACGGTCGCAACTAATGAAAAACTGTTTTTT	CASSQTVATNEKLFF
16	TRBV11-2	TRBJ2-5	.	TRBD1	TGTGCCAGCAGCTCCCGGGACAGGGGAGGCCAAGAGACCCAGTACTTC	CASSSRDRGGQETQYF
13	TRBV7-8	TRBJ2-5	few	.	TGTGCCAGCAGCTTAGCTGACAGGGAGACCCAGTACTTC	CASSLADRETQYF
14	TRBV6-6	TRBJ2-7	once	.	TGTGCCGCATCGGTCGGGACTGGCTCCTACGAGCAGTACTTC	CAASVGTGSYEQYF
13	TRBV27	TRBJ1-5	.	.	TGTGCCAGCAGTCTTAACGGGGATCAGCCCCAGCATTTT	CASSLNGDQPQHF